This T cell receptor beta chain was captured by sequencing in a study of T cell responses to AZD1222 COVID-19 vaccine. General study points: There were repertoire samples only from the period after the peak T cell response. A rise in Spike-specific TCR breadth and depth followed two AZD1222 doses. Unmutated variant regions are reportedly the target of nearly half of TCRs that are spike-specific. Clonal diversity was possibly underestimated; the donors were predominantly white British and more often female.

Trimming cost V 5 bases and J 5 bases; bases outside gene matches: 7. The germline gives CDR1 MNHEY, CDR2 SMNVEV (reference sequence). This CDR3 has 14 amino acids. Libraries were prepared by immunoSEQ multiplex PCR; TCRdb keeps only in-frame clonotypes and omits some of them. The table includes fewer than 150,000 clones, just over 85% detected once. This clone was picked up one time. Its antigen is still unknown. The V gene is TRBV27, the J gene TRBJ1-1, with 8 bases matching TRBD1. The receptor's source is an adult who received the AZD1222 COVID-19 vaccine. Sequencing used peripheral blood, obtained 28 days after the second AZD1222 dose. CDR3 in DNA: TGTGCCAGCAGTCTACAGGGGGGAGAGACTGAAGCTTTCTTT. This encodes CASSLQGGETEAFF.